The rows below give T cell receptor beta chains drawn from one sample of a study of T-cell reconstitution after alpha-beta-depleted transplantation in children. TCRdb ran MiXCR on the PCR reads and lists one entry per CDR3 protein. The sample holds about 110,000 distinct CDR3 sequences, roughly 6.1% seen once. The starting material was PBMCs, mostly from graft donor cells, obtained 360 days after TCRalphabeta/CD19-depleted stem cell transplant. These receptor sequences come from a male patient between 2 and 10 years old who had a stem cell transplant for acute lymphoblastic leukemia, so the T cells may come from the graft donor. CDR3s leave out the opening cysteine and the closing phenylalanine or tryptophan.

J: TRBJ2-1
V: TRBV18
CDR3: ASSPPYETSGRGNEQF

J: TRBJ2-1
V: TRBV28
CDR3: ASSFSAGSYNEQF

J: TRBJ2-1
V: TRBV25-1
CDR3: ASSDPGPREGGQREQF

J: TRBJ1-1
V: TRBV21-1
CDR3: ASSKARTEAF

J: TRBJ2-2
V: TRBV5-1
CDR3: ASSLGRRQGSNTGELF

J: TRBJ2-3
V: TRBV4-2
CDR3: ASSQFGLGEGDTQY

J: TRBJ1-6
V: TRBV4-3
CDR3: ASSQAVGANNSPLH

J: TRBJ2-6
V: TRBV25-1
CDR3: ASKGTGANVLT

J: TRBJ2-7
V: TRBV6-5
CDR3: ASSLGLAGVSYEQY

J: TRBJ1-5
V: TRBV12-3/TRBV12-4
CDR3: ASSFFGYSNQPQH

J: TRBJ1-6
V: TRBV18
CDR3: ASSHSRVAYNSPLH

J: TRBJ2-7
V: TRBV9
CDR3: ASGDYEQY

J: TRBJ2-7
V: TRBV15
CDR3: ATSRGGQGYEQY

J: TRBJ1-2
V: TRBV20-1
CDR3: SATGGGGYT

J: TRBJ2-1
V: TRBV20-1
CDR3: SAVIARGDNEQF

J: TRBJ2-1
V: TRBV6-2/TRBV6-3
CDR3: ASSRQGLYNEQF

J: TRBJ2-1
V: TRBV6-2/TRBV6-3
CDR3: ASSYVGLAGGSSYNEQF

J: TRBJ2-3
V: TRBV11-2
CDR3: ASSLGVAGGPLTDTQY

J: TRBJ2-2
V: TRBV6-5
CDR3: ASSSQGTGELF

J: TRBJ2-5
V: TRBV2
CDR3: ASWRTSGGAGETQY

J: TRBJ2-7
V: TRBV10-3
CDR3: AISPGTGEYEQY

J: TRBJ2-5
V: TRBV9
CDR3: ASSVDGGAKKTQY

J: TRBJ1-2
V: TRBV9
CDR3: ASSVATGGHNYGYT

J: TRBJ2-3
V: TRBV7-9
CDR3: ASGDGQGESTDTQY

J: TRBJ2-2
V: TRBV19
CDR3: ATQRGDSTGELF

J: TRBJ1-1
V: TRBV6-2/TRBV6-3
CDR3: ASRHGGEVRNLLVNTEAF

J: TRBJ1-2
V: TRBV24-1
CDR3: ATSEGGSTSYGYT

J: TRBJ2-2
V: TRBV30
CDR3: AWSEGTRELF

J: TRBJ1-4
V: TRBV6-5
CDR3: ASSSSGGRDEKLF

J: TRBJ1-4
V: TRBV27
CDR3: ASSSWTGGEEKLF

J: TRBJ2-2
V: TRBV27
CDR3: ASSRGLARGELF

J: TRBJ2-5
V: TRBV27
CDR3: ASSFWGRAQETQY

J: TRBJ2-7
V: TRBV7-2
CDR3: ASSDLLGGVSYEQY

J: TRBJ1-1
V: TRBV10-3
CDR3: AISEAGNTEAF

J: TRBJ2-7
V: TRBV5-1
CDR3: ASSLVGQGTHEQY

J: TRBJ2-5
V: TRBV6-2/TRBV6-3
CDR3: ASRELAGGGETQY

J: TRBJ1-6
V: TRBV11-2
CDR3: ASSWTGRAGLH

J: TRBJ1-5
V: TRBV19
CDR3: ASGDGFGPQH

J: TRBJ1-2
V: TRBV6-6
CDR3: ANRDVYGYT

J: TRBJ2-4
V: TRBV5-6
CDR3: ASSLLRQALRNIQY

J: TRBJ2-3
V: TRBV5-1
CDR3: ASSLGGGTDTQY

J: TRBJ2-3
V: TRBV20-1
CDR3: SAPRGGDTQY